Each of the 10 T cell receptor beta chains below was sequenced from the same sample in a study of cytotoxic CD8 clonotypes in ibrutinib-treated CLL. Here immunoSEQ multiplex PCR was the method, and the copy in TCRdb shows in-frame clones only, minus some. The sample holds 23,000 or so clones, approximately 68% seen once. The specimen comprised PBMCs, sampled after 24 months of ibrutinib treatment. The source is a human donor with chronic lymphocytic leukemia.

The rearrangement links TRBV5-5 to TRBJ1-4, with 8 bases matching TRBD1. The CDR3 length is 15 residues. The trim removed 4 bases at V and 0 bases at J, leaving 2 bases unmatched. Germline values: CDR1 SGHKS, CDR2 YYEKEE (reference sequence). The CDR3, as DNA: TGTGCCAGCAGCATGGGACAGGCAACTAATGAAAAACTGTTTTTT. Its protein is CASSMGQATNEKLFF.

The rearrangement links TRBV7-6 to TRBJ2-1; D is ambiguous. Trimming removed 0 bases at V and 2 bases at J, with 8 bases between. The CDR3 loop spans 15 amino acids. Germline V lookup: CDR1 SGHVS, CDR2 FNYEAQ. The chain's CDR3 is CASSLASLAYNEQFF. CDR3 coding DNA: TGTGCCAGCAGCTTAGCCTCGTTAGCCTACAATGAGCAGTTCTTC.

The CDR3 loop reads CASSLWEKLFF. Written as DNA, the CDR3 is TGTGCCAGCAGTTTGTGGGAAAAACTGTTTTTT. V and J are TRBV25-1 and TRBJ1-4; D gene ambiguous. V lost 5 bases and J 8 bases, leaving 6 bases between the germline ends. From germline, CDR1 is MGHDK and CDR2 SYGVNS. CDR3 length: 11 residues.

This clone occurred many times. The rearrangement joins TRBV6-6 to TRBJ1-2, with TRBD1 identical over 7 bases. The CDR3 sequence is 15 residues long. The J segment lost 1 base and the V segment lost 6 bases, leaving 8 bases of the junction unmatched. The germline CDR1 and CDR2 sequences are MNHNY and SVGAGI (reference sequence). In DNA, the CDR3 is TGTGCCAGCAGGGATCAGGGGGAACTTAACTATGGCTACACCTTC. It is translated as CASRDQGELNYGYTF.

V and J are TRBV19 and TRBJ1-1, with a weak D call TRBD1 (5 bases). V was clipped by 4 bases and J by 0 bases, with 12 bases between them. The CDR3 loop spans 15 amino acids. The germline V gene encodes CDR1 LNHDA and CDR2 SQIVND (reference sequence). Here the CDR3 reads CASSTRRGLNTEAFF. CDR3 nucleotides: TGTGCCAGTAGTACCCGCCGGGGACTGAACACTGAAGCTTTCTTT.

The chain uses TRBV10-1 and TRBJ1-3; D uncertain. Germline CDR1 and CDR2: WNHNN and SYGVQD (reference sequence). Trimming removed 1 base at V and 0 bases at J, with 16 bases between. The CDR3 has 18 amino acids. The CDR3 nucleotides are TGCGCCAGCAGTGAGTTACCTACAACCATCAGCTCTGGAAACACCATATATTTT. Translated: CASSELPTTISSGNTIYF.

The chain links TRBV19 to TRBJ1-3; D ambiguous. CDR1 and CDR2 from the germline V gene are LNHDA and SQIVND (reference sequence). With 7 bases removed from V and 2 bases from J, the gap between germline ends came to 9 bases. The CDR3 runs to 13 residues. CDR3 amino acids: CASIGETGNTIYF. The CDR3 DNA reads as TGTGCCAGTATTGGGGAAACTGGAAACACCATATATTTT.

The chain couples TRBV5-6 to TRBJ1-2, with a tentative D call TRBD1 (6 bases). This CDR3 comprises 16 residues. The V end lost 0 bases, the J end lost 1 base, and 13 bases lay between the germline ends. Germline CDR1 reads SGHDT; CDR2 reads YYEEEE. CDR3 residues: CASSLAPGGGNYGYTF. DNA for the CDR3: TGTGCCAGCAGCTTGGCCCCAGGAGGGGGTAACTATGGCTACACCTTC.

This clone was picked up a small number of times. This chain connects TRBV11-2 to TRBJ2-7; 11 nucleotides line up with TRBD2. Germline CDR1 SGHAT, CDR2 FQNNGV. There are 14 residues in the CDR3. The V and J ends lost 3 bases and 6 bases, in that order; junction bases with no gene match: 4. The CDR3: CASSFSGLAAEQYF. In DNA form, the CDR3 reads TGTGCCAGCAGCTTCTCGGGACTAGCGGCCGAGCAGTACTTC.

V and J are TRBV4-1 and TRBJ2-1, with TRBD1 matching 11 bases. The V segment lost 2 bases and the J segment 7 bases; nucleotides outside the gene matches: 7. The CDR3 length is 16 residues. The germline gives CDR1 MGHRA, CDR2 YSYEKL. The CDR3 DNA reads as TGCGCCAGCAGCCAAAGAGGACAGGGGGCGAGGAATGAGCAGTTCTTC. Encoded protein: CASSQRGQGARNEQFF.